The 7 T cell receptor beta chains in this list originate from one sample, sequenced in a study of blood T cells in healthy people across ages. Together with a sample-barcoded 5' primer, a J-beta primer mix was included in a second PCR lasting about 6 to 12 cycles. TCRdb redid the calling of the 5' RACE reads with MiXCR, one entry per CDR3 protein. Here the sample spans 700,000 to 850,000 distinct CDR3 sequences, 36% being singletons. Sequencing was carried out using blood. The receptors come from a man aged 18 to 30 in good health.

J is TRBJ2-1 and V is TRBV29-1, with TRBD2 identical over 8 bases. This CDR3 contains 10 residues. Per the germline V gene, CDR1 is SQVTM and CDR2 is ANQGSEA. After removal of 8 bases from V and 12 bases from J, the junction contained 6 bases not matched to a gene. CDR3 amino acids: CSFSGAGQFF. The CDR3 DNA is TGCAGCTTTAGCGGGGCGGGGCAGTTCTTC.

This clonotype has only one observation. The V and J genes are TRBV7-9 and TRBJ2-4; a weak D match, TRBD1 (5 bases). The germline V gene has CDR1 SEHNR and CDR2 FQNEAQ (reference sequence). Trimming left V 4 bases short and J 0 bases short, with 13 bases between. The CDR3 is 16 amino acids. In DNA, the CDR3 is TGTGCCAGCAGCTCGCAGAGACAGTTAGCCAAAAACATTCAGTACTTC. Protein product: CASSSQRQLAKNIQYF.

V usage is TRBV6-1 and J usage is TRBJ2-1; 11 positions match TRBD2. This CDR3 is 15 amino acids long. The J segment lost 10 bases and the V segment lost 5 bases, leaving 10 bases of the junction unmatched. CDR1 is MNHNS, CDR2 SASEGT, per germline. The CDR3 spells CASSRTSGGYYEQFF. The CDR3 DNA reads as TGTGCCAGCAGTCGAACTAGCGGGGGATACTACGAGCAGTTCTTC.

The V call is TRBV5-1, the J call TRBJ1-5; D remains ambiguous. This CDR3 is 17 amino acids long. The V end lost 4 bases, the J end lost 0 bases, and 17 bases lay between the germline ends. Germline CDR1 reads SGHRS; CDR2 reads YFSETQ. CDR3 bases: TGCGCCAGCAGCCCCGGGATCGGCTCCTTTAGCAATCAGCCCCAGCATTTT. It encodes CASSPGIGSFSNQPQHF. The full variable domain, completed using reference TRBV5-1 and TRBJ1-5, is KAGVTQTPRYLIKTRGQQVTLSCSPISGHRSVSWYQQTPGQGLQFLFEYFSETQRNKGNFPGRFSGRQFSNSRSEMNVSTLELGDSALYLCASSPGIGSFSNQPQHFGDGTRLSIL.

The chain carries TRBV28 and TRBJ2-3, with D hard to call. The germline V gene has CDR1 MDHEN and CDR2 SYDVKM. V was shortened by 5 bases and J by 11 bases, with 11 bases between the two germline ends. The CDR3 runs 11 residues. CDR3 sequence: CASSQVGRQYF. The CDR3 DNA follows: TGTGCCAGCAGTCAGGTAGGGCGGCAGTATTTT.

The chain is built from TRBV5-1 and TRBJ2-7; tentative D call: TRBD2 (5 bases). CDR1 is SGHRS, CDR2 YFSETQ, per germline. This CDR3 has 13 residues. The ends were cut back, 1 base at V and 6 bases at J, with 11 bases in the middle. The CDR3 nucleotides read TGCGCCAGCAGCTTGTTTATAGGGAGCGAGCAGTACTTC. The encoded protein is CASSLFIGSEQYF.

This clonotype was seen many times. DNA for the CDR3: TGCAGCGTTGAAGAAGGCAACGGAGCCTACGAGCAGTACTTC. Its protein is CSVEEGNGAYEQYF. The chain uses TRBV29-1 and TRBJ2-7; D remains ambiguous. The CDR3 covers 14 residues. V gave up 0 bases and J gave up 2 bases, with 11 bases separating them. CDR1 is SQVTM, CDR2 ANQGSEA, per germline.